Listed here is a single TCR beta chain. Its matching antigen is unknown. The source of the sample is a study of T cells after yellow fever vaccination. Broader study findings: Bulk-population clonotypes that are abundant could appear as contaminants in FACS-sorted repertoires.

From germline, CDR1 is SGHRS and CDR2 YFSETQ. The V end was cut by 4 bases, the J end by 0 bases, with 8 bases between. The CDR3 is 14 amino acids. Template switching by 5'RACE produced TCR cDNA, adding a universal primer site and UMIs. Via MiXCR, TCRdb re-called the 5' RACE reads, giving one row per CDR3 protein. The data contain around 250,000 distinct CDR3 sequences, about 7% of them singletons. Sequencing used CD4+ T cells sorted from PBMCs, obtained 15 days after the yellow fever booster vaccination. This chain joins TRBV5-1 and TRBJ1-3; D is ambiguous. This receptor was identified in a man aged 25-40 years who received the YFV17D yellow fever vaccine. The CDR3 coding sequence is TGCGCCAGCAGCCAGCAGAGCTCTGGAAACACCATATATTTT. Its translation: CASSQQSSGNTIYF.